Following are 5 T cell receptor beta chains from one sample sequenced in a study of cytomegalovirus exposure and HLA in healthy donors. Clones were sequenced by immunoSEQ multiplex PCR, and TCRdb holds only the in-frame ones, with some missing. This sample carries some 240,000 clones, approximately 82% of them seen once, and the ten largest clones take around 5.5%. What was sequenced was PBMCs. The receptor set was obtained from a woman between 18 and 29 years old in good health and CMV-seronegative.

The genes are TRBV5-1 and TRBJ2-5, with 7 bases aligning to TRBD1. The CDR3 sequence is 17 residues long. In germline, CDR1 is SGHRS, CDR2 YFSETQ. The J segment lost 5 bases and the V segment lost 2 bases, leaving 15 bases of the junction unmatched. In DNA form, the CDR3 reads TGCGCCAGCAGCTTCCATGTTTCCCGGGACAGTGGTGAGACCCAGTACTTC. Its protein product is CASSFHVSRDSGETQYF.

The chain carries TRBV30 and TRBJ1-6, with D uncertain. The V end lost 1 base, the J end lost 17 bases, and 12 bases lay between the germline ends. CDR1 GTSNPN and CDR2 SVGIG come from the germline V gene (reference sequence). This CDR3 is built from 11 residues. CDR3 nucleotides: TGTGCCTGGAGTGGTGGGTACCGAGTCCACTTT. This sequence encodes CAWSGGYRVHF.

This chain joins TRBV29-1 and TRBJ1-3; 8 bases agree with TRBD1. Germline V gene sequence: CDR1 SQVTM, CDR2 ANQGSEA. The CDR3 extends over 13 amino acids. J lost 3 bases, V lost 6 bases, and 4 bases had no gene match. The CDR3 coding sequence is TGCAGCGTCGTTACAGGGGGTGGAAACACCATATATTTT. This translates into CSVVTGGGNTIYF.

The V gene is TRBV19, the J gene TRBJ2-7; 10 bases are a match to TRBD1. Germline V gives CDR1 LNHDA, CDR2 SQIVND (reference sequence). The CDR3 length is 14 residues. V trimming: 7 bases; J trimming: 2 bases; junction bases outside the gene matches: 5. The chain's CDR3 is CASTPGQGAYEQYF. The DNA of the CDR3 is TGTGCCAGTACTCCCGGACAGGGGGCCTACGAGCAGTACTTC.

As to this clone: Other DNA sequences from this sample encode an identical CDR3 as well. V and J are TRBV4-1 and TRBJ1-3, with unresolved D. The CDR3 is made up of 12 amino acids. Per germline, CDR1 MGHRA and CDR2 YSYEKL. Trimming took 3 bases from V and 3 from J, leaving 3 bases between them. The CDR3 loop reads CASSQGGNTIYF. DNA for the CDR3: TGCGCCAGCAGCCAGGGTGGAAACACCATATATTTT.